Listed here are 14 T cell receptor beta chains from one sample, sequenced in a study of T cells expressing NK-cell markers. One entry per CDR3 protein, without DNA, is what TCRdb gives after re-calling the 5' RACE reads. The table lists about 440,000 distinct CDR3 sequences. The sequenced sample was blood T cells: a sorted CD56 or NKG2C T cell subset, CD4+ or CD8+ T cells, or bulk PBMC T cells (not recorded which). The receptors derive from a woman aged 18 to 75 in good health.

CDR3 sequence reads: CSVGASGPSYNEQFF. The V and J genes are TRBV29-1 and TRBJ2-1; lacking DNA, the TRBD2 call made by TCRdb goes unchecked. The CDR3 is made up of 15 amino acids. Per germline, CDR1 SQVTM and CDR2 ANQGSEA.

V usage is TRBV7-2 and J usage is TRBJ2-3; TCRdb's D call, TRBD2, is unchecked because there is no DNA. Germline lookup yields CDR1 SGHTA and CDR2 FQGNSA. There are 15 residues in the CDR3. The CDR3 is CASRSFGRDTDTQYF.

The rearrangement joins TRBV7-9 to TRBJ1-6; TCRdb calls TRBD1, which cannot be checked without DNA. This CDR3 comprises 15 residues. Per germline, CDR1 SEHNR and CDR2 FQNEAQ (reference sequence). CDR3 protein: CASSLEGTDNSPLHF.

CDR3 loop: CASSVVGLAKNEQFF. The V gene is TRBV9, the J gene TRBJ2-1; TCRdb designates TRBD2, a call that cannot be tested without DNA. Per the germline V gene, CDR1 is SGDLS and CDR2 is YYNGEE. The CDR3 is 15 residues long.

The V gene is TRBV3-1, the J gene TRBJ2-1; TCRdb's D call of TRBD2 is untestable without DNA. The CDR3 has 12 residues. Germline values: CDR1 LGHDT, CDR2 YNNKEL (reference sequence). CDR3 sequence reads: CASSQVVDEQFF.

The rearrangement uses TRBV12-3 or TRBV12-4 and TRBJ2-1; TCRdb designates TRBD2, a call that cannot be tested without DNA. This CDR3 is built from 15 residues. The CDR3 here is CASSLGLAGGGEQFF.

The chain has TRBV7-3 and TRBJ2-2. Germline-derived CDR1 and CDR2 are SGHTA and FQGTGA. The CDR3 runs 15 residues. CDR3 amino acids: CASSLTLGNTGELFF.

V usage is TRBV5-1 and J usage is TRBJ2-7; the TRBD2 assignment by TCRdb is unverifiable without DNA. CDR1 is SGHRS and CDR2 is YFSETQ in the germline V gene. The CDR3 length is 17 residues. The CDR3 sequence is CASSLAYPGLGSYEQYF.

This chain connects TRBV4-3 to TRBJ2-3. Germline V gene data show CDR1 as LGHNA and CDR2 as YSLEER. The CDR3 extends over 15 amino acids. CDR3 protein: CASSQADGSTDTQYF.

The genes are TRBV4-3 and TRBJ2-1. Germline V gene sequence: CDR1 LGHNA, CDR2 YSLEER. This CDR3 has 17 amino acids. The CDR3 protein is CASSQDVVASSYNEQFF.

V and J are TRBV5-1 and TRBJ2-7; the TRBD1 assignment by TCRdb is unverifiable without DNA. This CDR3 region has 15 residues. Germline CDR1 reads SGHRS; CDR2 reads YFSETQ. The CDR3 sequence: CASSPDGMTSYEQYF.

This rearrangement joins TRBV7-3 to TRBJ2-5; TCRdb proposes TRBD1, but this gene call is untestable without DNA. Germline V gene lookup returns CDR1 SGHTA and CDR2 FQGTGA. This CDR3 spans 16 amino acids. CDR3 residues: CASSLSGGQGQETQYF.

The chain recombines TRBV3-1 with TRBJ1-5. The CDR3 is 13 amino acids. CDR1 and CDR2 from the germline V gene are LGHDT and YNNKEL (reference sequence). CDR3 protein: CASSRVGNQPQHF.

The V call is TRBV20-1, the J call TRBJ1-3. The CDR3 covers 15 residues. Germline V gene sequence: CDR1 DFQATT, CDR2 SNEGSKA (reference sequence). The CDR3 region is CSARSGAESGNTIYF.